This T cell receptor (beta chain) was recorded in a study of PD-1 blockade in classical Hodgkin lymphoma. General observations from the study: Before treatment, complete responders showed about the same diversity as newly diagnosed patients. A significant rise in TCR diversity was seen by C4D1 for CD4+ cells but not for CD8+ cells.

TCRdb's table, derived via immunoSEQ multiplex PCR, lists solely in-frame clones and lacks some. The data contain tens of thousands of clones, about three quarters of them singletons. The germline gives CDR1 SNHLY, CDR2 FYNNEI. Trimming cost V 2 bases and J 0 bases, with 2 bases left between them. This CDR3 has 13 amino acids. All patients relapsed after autologous stem cell transplantation, and brentuximab vedotin exposure varied. Best responses were complete response, partial response or progressive disease. A remark on this clone: What it binds is not known.

The chain employs TRBV2 and TRBJ1-5, with D uncertain. This receptor was taken from a human donor with classical Hodgkin lymphoma. Sequencing used peripheral blood mononuclear cells (PBMCs), obtained at baseline. DNA for the CDR3: TGTGCCAGCAGTGAATATAGCAATCAGCCCCAGCATTTT. Amino acid sequence: CASSEYSNQPQHF.